A single sample is the source of the 5 T cell receptor beta chains below, sequenced in a study of cytomegalovirus exposure and HLA in healthy donors. The repertoire was sequenced with immunoSEQ multiplex PCR; TCRdb's copy has only in-frame clones and lacks some. This table has 130,000 to 150,000 clones, 70% to 90% appearing once. Input material: PBMCs. All receptors derive from a young woman in good health and CMV-seropositive.

The CDR3 reads CASSLGRGLVNQPQHF. For the CDR3, the DNA is TGTGCCAGCAGCTTGGGTAGGGGGTTGGTAAATCAGCCCCAGCATTTT. The chain combines TRBV5-5 with TRBJ1-5, with a weak D call TRBD1 (6 bases). Trimming removed 0 bases from V and 4 bases from J, with 14 bases in between. CDR3 length: 16 residues. The germline V gene encodes CDR1 SGHKS and CDR2 YYEKEE (reference sequence).

The V gene is TRBV25-1, the J gene TRBJ1-6, with 8 positions matching TRBD1. Germline CDR1 reads MGHDK; CDR2 reads SYGVNS. V was clipped by 0 bases and J by 5 bases; unmatched bases: 3. The CDR3 spans 16 residues. The CDR3 loop is CASSEYQTGDNSPLHF. The CDR3 region has the DNA TGTGCCAGCAGTGAATACCAGACAGGGGATAATTCACCCCTCCACTTT. Full variable domain (rest looked up from reference TRBV25-1 and TRBJ1-6): EADIYQTPRYLVIGTGKKITLECSQTMGHDKMYWYQQDPGMELHLIHYSYGVNSTEKGDLSSESTVSRIRTEHFPLTLESARPSHTSQYLCASSEYQTGDNSPLHFGNGTRLTVT.

The genes are TRBV30 and TRBJ2-6, with 8 bases matching TRBD2. The CDR3 consists of 16 residues. CDR1 and CDR2 from the germline V gene are GTSNPN and SVGIG (reference sequence). Trimming removed 4 bases from V and 2 bases from J; junction bases left unmatched: 7. The CDR3 DNA reads TGTGCCTGGATCCGGGAGGGCCTTACTGGGGCCAACGTCCTGACTTTC. Translated, it gives CAWIREGLTGANVLTF.

The rearrangement uses TRBV5-8 and TRBJ1-3, with unresolved D. V shed 0 bases and J shed 2 bases, with 6 bases lying between them. CDR1 and CDR2 (germline): SGHTS, YDEGEE. The CDR3 covers 14 residues. For the CDR3, the DNA is TGTGCCAGCAGCTTGGTACAGACTGGAAACACCATATATTTT. This translates into CASSLVQTGNTIYF.

The rearrangement joins TRBV7-3 to TRBJ2-1; 8 bases line up with TRBD2. Losses at the gene ends were 6 bases for V and 0 bases for J; bases not matched to a gene: 4. Germline V gene lookup returns CDR1 SGHTA and CDR2 FQGTGA. The CDR3 consists of 15 residues. Written as DNA, the CDR3 is TGTGCCAGCAGTCTGAGCGGGAGCTCCTACAATGAGCAGTTCTTC. As protein: CASSLSGSSYNEQFF.